This T cell receptor (beta chain) was retrieved from a study of T cell responses to AZD1222 COVID-19 vaccine. Study-wide results and caveats: Baseline testing showed seropositivity in only six AZD1222 recipients. White British ancestry dominated among donors, who included more females, and clonal diversity was possibly underestimated. Along spike, vaccine-associated CD4 TCRs were found throughout, with dominance at 160-218 and 743-854.

Pooled samples include second doses given at about 4 or 12 weeks. Points on this clone: What it recognizes is unknown.

This CDR3 comprises 15 residues. Germline loops: CDR1 SGHAT, CDR2 FQNNGV. Trimming cost V 5 bases and J 7 bases; bases outside gene matches: 11. The table came from immunoSEQ multiplex PCR; TCRdb's copy has only in-frame clones and leaves some out. The sample carries around 110,000 clones, roughly 92% recorded once. The J gene is TRBJ2-1, the V gene TRBV11-2; 7 nucleotides agree with TRBD1. The sequenced sample was peripheral blood, obtained 28 days after the second AZD1222 dose. This TCR came from an adult who received the AZD1222 COVID-19 vaccine. The CDR3 region is CASSRLGQTANEQFF. The DNA for the CDR3 is TGTGCCAGCAGCCGTCTGGGACAGACAGCGAATGAGCAGTTCTTC.